The T cell receptor (beta chain) under discussion was sequenced for a study of cytomegalovirus exposure and HLA in healthy donors. For the study at large: As an earlier analysis found, about 200 million T cells yielded 100 million to 130 million unique TCR beta sequences.

Amplification used 60 Vbeta primers and 13 Jbeta primers. Sequenced by immunoSEQ multiplex PCR; TCRdb stores in-frame clones only, minus some. The data show about 120,000 clones, 78% seen once. Germline CDR1 is SGHKS and CDR2 is YYEKEE (reference sequence). This CDR3 spans 14 amino acids. Sequenced sample: PBMCs. The gene calls are TRBV5-5 and TRBJ2-1, with a tentative D call TRBD2 (5 bases). This clonotype was sampled from a man aged 30 to 39 in good health and CMV-seropositive. The CDR3 region has the DNA TGTGCTCGAGAAGCGGTCTACTCCTACAATGAGCAGTTCTTC. Protein product: CAREAVYSYNEQFF.